The rows below give T cell receptor beta chains drawn from one sample of a study of T-cell memory formation after mild COVID-19. TCRdb re-called the 5' RACE reads with MiXCR, one entry per CDR3 protein. Of around 310,000 distinct CDR3 sequences in the sample, roughly 15% were seen once. Sequenced material: PBMCs or a T cell subset sorted from them (not recorded which). All receptors derive from a man between 18 and 29 years old who had mild COVID-19 (a few samples of this study predate the infection). Cell type and time point are not known. CDR3s include the opening cysteine and the closing phenylalanine or tryptophan. D genes are given only for firm matches. Only some rows state a clone size, as once, few, many or a class for expanded clones.

clone size: few
J gene: TRBJ2-3
V gene: TRBV5-1
D gene: NA
CDR3 protein: CASSLPFGVRGNTDTQYF
CDR3 DNA: TGCGCCAGCAGCTTGCCGTTTGGCGTCAGGGGAAACACAGATACGCAGTATTTT

clone size: many
J gene: TRBJ1-2
V gene: TRBV29-1
D gene: NA
CDR3 protein: CSVEGVDLLRGYTF
CDR3 DNA: TGCAGCGTTGAAGGGGTCGACTTACTGAGGGGCTACACCTTC

clone size: few
J gene: TRBJ2-4
V gene: TRBV6-2/TRBV6-3
D gene: NA
CDR3 protein: CASSPGGKNIQYF
CDR3 DNA: TGTGCCAGCAGTCCCGGAGGCAAAAACATTCAGTACTTC

clone size: NA
J gene: TRBJ2-5
V gene: TRBV30
D gene: NA
CDR3 protein: CAWKGAGQETQYF
CDR3 DNA: TGTGCCTGGAAGGGTGCGGGCCAAGAGACCCAGTACTTC

clone size: many
J gene: TRBJ1-1
V gene: TRBV7-2
D gene: TRBD1
CDR3 protein: CASSSQGGSGATFF
CDR3 DNA: TGTGCCAGCAGCTCGCAGGGGGGATCAGGAGCGACTTTCTTT

clone size: NA
J gene: TRBJ2-1
V gene: TRBV5-1
D gene: TRBD2
CDR3 protein: CASRVANRGGAGSYNEQFF
CDR3 DNA: TGCGCCAGCAGGGTCGCGAATCGCGGGGGGGCAGGCTCCTACAATGAGCAGTTCTTC

clone size: NA
J gene: TRBJ2-1
V gene: TRBV4-2
D gene: NA
CDR3 protein: CASSQGEVLNEQFF
CDR3 DNA: TGTGCCAGCAGCCAAGGCGAGGTTTTAAATGAGCAGTTCTTC

clone size: NA
J gene: TRBJ1-5
V gene: TRBV6-5
D gene: NA
CDR3 protein: CASMALRGALGNQPQHF
CDR3 DNA: TGTGCCAGCATGGCCTTAAGGGGGGCACTCGGCAATCAGCCCCAGCATTTT

clone size: many
J gene: TRBJ2-3
V gene: TRBV7-9
D gene: NA
CDR3 protein: CASSLVIRTVDTQYF
CDR3 DNA: TGTGCCAGCAGCTTGGTGATTAGAACCGTGGATACGCAGTATTTT

clone size: many
J gene: TRBJ1-6
V gene: TRBV5-1
D gene: TRBD1
CDR3 protein: CASSLESPGQGIRGLYNSPLHF
CDR3 DNA: TGCGCCAGCAGCTTGGAATCTCCAGGACAGGGGATTCGGGGCCTTTATAATTCACCCCTCCACTTT

clone size: NA
J gene: TRBJ2-2
V gene: TRBV9
D gene: NA
CDR3 protein: CASSVAGNTGELFF
CDR3 DNA: TGTGCCAGCAGCGTAGCGGGGAACACCGGGGAGCTGTTTTTT

clone size: NA
J gene: TRBJ2-3
V gene: TRBV7-2
D gene: NA
CDR3 protein: CASSLVSGLVSTDTQYF
CDR3 DNA: TGTGCCAGCAGCTTAGTCTCGGGACTTGTTAGCACAGATACGCAGTATTTT

clone size: many
J gene: TRBJ2-1
V gene: TRBV5-5
D gene: NA
CDR3 protein: CASSLLLGGAYNEQFF
CDR3 DNA: TGTGCCAGCAGCCTGTTATTAGGGGGGGCCTACAATGAGCAGTTCTTC

clone size: few
J gene: TRBJ2-3
V gene: TRBV7-6
D gene: NA
CDR3 protein: CASSFGLFPSTDTQYF
CDR3 DNA: TGTGCCAGCAGCTTCGGACTGTTTCCTAGCACAGATACGCAGTATTTT

clone size: NA
J gene: TRBJ2-3
V gene: TRBV12-3/TRBV12-4
D gene: NA
CDR3 protein: CASSPVAEIDTQYF
CDR3 DNA: TGTGCCAGCAGCCCGGTCGCTGAGATTGATACGCAGTATTTT

clone size: few
J gene: TRBJ1-1
V gene: TRBV18
D gene: TRBD1
CDR3 protein: CASSVTGSLDNTEAFF
CDR3 DNA: TGTGCCAGCTCGGTGACAGGGTCCTTAGATAACACTGAAGCTTTCTTT

clone size: many
J gene: TRBJ2-1
V gene: TRBV25-1
D gene: NA
CDR3 protein: CASSDLDSRQGGYNEQFF
CDR3 DNA: TGTGCCAGCAGTGATCTGGACAGCCGCCAGGGCGGCTACAATGAGCAGTTCTTC

clone size: many
J gene: TRBJ2-6
V gene: TRBV5-1
D gene: TRBD1
CDR3 protein: CASSRGTDDSGANVLTF
CDR3 DNA: TGCGCCAGCAGCCGTGGGACAGACGACTCTGGGGCCAACGTCCTGACTTTC

clone size: few
J gene: TRBJ1-6
V gene: TRBV18
D gene: TRBD1
CDR3 protein: CASRRGPSAYNSPLHF
CDR3 DNA: TGTGCCAGCCGAAGGGGGCCCAGCGCCTATAATTCACCCCTCCACTTT

clone size: many
J gene: TRBJ2-3
V gene: TRBV5-1
D gene: NA
CDR3 protein: CASSYSPSSTDTQYF
CDR3 DNA: TGCGCCAGCAGCTACTCCCCCTCTAGCACAGATACGCAGTATTTT

clone size: NA
J gene: TRBJ2-3
V gene: TRBV12-3/TRBV12-4
D gene: NA
CDR3 protein: CASSARLWGTQYF
CDR3 DNA: TGTGCCAGCAGCGCCCGGCTTTGGGGGACGCAGTATTTT

clone size: NA
J gene: TRBJ2-1
V gene: TRBV10-3
D gene: TRBD1
CDR3 protein: CAISGAGQGNEQFF
CDR3 DNA: TGTGCCATCAGTGGGGCGGGACAGGGCAATGAGCAGTTCTTC

clone size: NA
J gene: TRBJ2-3
V gene: TRBV27
D gene: TRBD1
CDR3 protein: CASSLQGAGDTQYF
CDR3 DNA: TGTGCCAGCAGTTTACAGGGGGCGGGAGATACGCAGTATTTT

clone size: few
J gene: TRBJ1-5
V gene: TRBV7-2
D gene: NA
CDR3 protein: CASSSCTICGGIGQPQHF
CDR3 DNA: TGTGCCAGCAGCAGCTGTACCATCTGCGGTGGAATCGGTCAGCCCCAGCATTTT

clone size: NA
J gene: TRBJ2-1
V gene: TRBV3-1
D gene: TRBD2
CDR3 protein: CASSRAGGNYNEQFF
CDR3 DNA: TGTGCCAGCAGCCGAGCGGGGGGCAACTACAATGAGCAGTTCTTC

clone size: NA
J gene: TRBJ1-5
V gene: TRBV7-9
D gene: NA
CDR3 protein: CASSLGAQLFQHF
CDR3 DNA: TGTGCCAGCAGCTTAGGGGCACAGCTCTTCCAGCATTTT

clone size: NA
J gene: TRBJ1-1
V gene: TRBV20-1
D gene: TRBD1
CDR3 protein: CSAREAGGGNTEAFF
CDR3 DNA: TGCAGTGCTAGAGAAGCAGGGGGAGGGAACACTGAAGCTTTCTTT

clone size: NA
J gene: TRBJ2-3
V gene: TRBV9
D gene: NA
CDR3 protein: CASSVVDQHSDTQYF
CDR3 DNA: TGTGCCAGCAGCGTAGTCGACCAGCACTCAGATACGCAGTATTTT

clone size: NA
J gene: TRBJ2-2
V gene: TRBV3-2
D gene: NA
CDR3 protein: CASSSGLAGGRLRSGELFF
CDR3 DNA: TGTGCCAGCAGCTCCGGACTAGCGGGGGGCCGCTTGCGTTCCGGGGAGCTGTTTTTT

clone size: NA
J gene: TRBJ2-1
V gene: TRBV9
D gene: TRBD2
CDR3 protein: CASSTGTSVNEQFF
CDR3 DNA: TGTGCCAGCAGCACCGGGACTAGCGTCAATGAGCAGTTCTTC